These 20 T cell receptor beta chains share one sample of origin, sequenced in a study of blood T cell repertoires in COVID-19. The table came from immunoSEQ multiplex PCR; TCRdb's copy has only in-frame clones and leaves some out. The sample carries approximately 99,000 clones, around 86% recorded once. Sequenced: peripheral blood. These receptors were taken from a woman in her 70s with acute or convalescent COVID-19.

V gene TRBV29-1 combines with J gene TRBJ1-1; no clear D. Germline CDR1 and CDR2: SQVTM and ANQGSEA. Trimming removed 0 bases from V and 1 base from J, with 12 bases in between. The CDR3 has 15 amino acids. The CDR3, as DNA: TGCAGCGTTGAAGATTGGAGGACGCAGAACACTGAAGCTTTCTTT. As protein: CSVEDWRTQNTEAFF.

This chain uses TRBV5-1 with TRBJ2-7; TRBD2 aligns across 12 bases. Unmatched junction bases numbered 8, after V lost 4 bases and J lost 0 bases. Germline CDR1 SGHRS, CDR2 YFSETQ. The CDR3 extends over 17 amino acids. Here the CDR3 DNA reads TGCGCCAGCAGCATGACTAGCGGGAGTGCCTACTCCTACGAGCAGTACTTC. Protein product: CASSMTSGSAYSYEQYF.

In this sample, this clone turned up a few times. The chain recombines TRBV5-1 with TRBJ1-2; a possible D gene is TRBD1 (6 bases). Germline V gene lookup returns CDR1 SGHRS and CDR2 YFSETQ. Deletions cut 4 bases from V and 8 bases from J, with 21 bases between. The CDR3 runs 15 residues. The chain's CDR3 is CASSPEGGTSKGYTF. The CDR3 DNA is TGCGCCAGCAGCCCGGAGGGGGGGACATCGAAGGGCTACACCTTC.

This chain connects TRBV7-9 to TRBJ1-2; possible D gene TRBD1, 5 bases. Trimming shortened V by 1 base and J by 2 bases, and 5 bases separated the two germline ends. The CDR3 contains 13 residues. CDR1 and CDR2 from the germline V gene are SEHNR and FQNEAQ (reference sequence). The DNA of the CDR3 is TGTGCCAGCAGCTTAGGACAGAACTATGGCTACACCTTC. Its protein is CASSLGQNYGYTF.

This chain links TRBV28 with TRBJ2-1; TRBD1 matches at 9 bases. Germline assignment: CDR1 MDHEN and CDR2 SYDVKM. The junction had 6 bases not matched to a gene; V was cut back by 1 base and J by 8 bases. The CDR3 loop spans 15 amino acids. The CDR3 coding sequence is TGTGCCAGCAGTTTATCGACAGGGGGAAGGGATGAGCAGTTCTTC. Translated: CASSLSTGGRDEQFF.

This clone was seen once. The V gene is TRBV7-2, the J gene TRBJ2-3; 7 nucleotides align to TRBD1. Germline assignment: CDR1 SGHTA and CDR2 FQGNSA. This CDR3 is built from 18 residues. Trimming removed 5 bases from V and 1 base from J; junction bases left unmatched: 15. This CDR3 reads CASSEYPRTGKGTDTQYF. The CDR3 bases are TGTGCCAGCAGCGAGTACCCCCGGACAGGAAAGGGCACAGATACGCAGTATTTT.

The rearrangement links TRBV10-2 to TRBJ1-1, with a tentative D call TRBD1 (5 bases). The CDR3 is 15 amino acids. Germline CDR1 and CDR2: WSHSY and SAAADI. V gave up 4 bases and J gave up 4 bases, with 16 bases separating them. The CDR3 sequence: CASSGSPGKGTEAFF. CDR3 nucleotide sequence: TGCGCCAGCAGTGGCTCGCCAGGGAAGGGCACTGAAGCTTTCTTT.

The rearrangement uses TRBV28 and TRBJ2-7; 12 nucleotides match TRBD1. CDR1 is MDHEN and CDR2 is SYDVKM in the germline V gene. CDR3 length: 16 residues. V shed 6 bases and J 1 base; nucleotides not matched to a gene: 7. The DNA for the CDR3 is TGTGCCAGCAGGGGGACAGGGGGCGCCGATTCCTACGAGCAGTACTTC. Amino acid sequence: CASRGTGGADSYEQYF.

The chain couples TRBV6-4 to TRBJ2-2, with D hard to call. In germline, CDR1 is MRHNA, CDR2 SNTAGT. Trimming took 6 bases from V and 1 from J, leaving 9 bases between them. The CDR3 covers 14 residues. The CDR3 reads CASRRQWNTGELFF. The CDR3 DNA sequence: TGTGCCAGCAGAAGACAATGGAACACCGGGGAGCTGTTTTTT.

The V and J genes are TRBV6-1 and TRBJ2-7, with 9 bases that match TRBD2. Germline V gene data show CDR1 as MNHNS and CDR2 as SASEGT. V trimming: 3 bases; J trimming: 2 bases; junction bases outside the gene matches: 2. This CDR3 spans 14 amino acids. CDR3 sequence (DNA): TGTGCCAGCAGTGAGGGACTAGCACCCTACGAGCAGTACTTC. Its translation: CASSEGLAPYEQYF.

The chain has TRBV6-5 and TRBJ2-7, with D perhaps TRBD2 (5 bases). The CDR3 runs to 15 residues. Germline loops: CDR1 MNHEY, CDR2 SVGAGI. V lost 2 bases and J lost 7, with 18 bases in between. CDR3 DNA sequence: TGTGCCAGCAGTTACGATTCAGCGGTGGCACAAGAGCAGTACTTC. It encodes CASSYDSAVAQEQYF.

This chain links TRBV6-5 with TRBJ2-3; D is unclear. The CDR3 runs 13 residues. Trimming removed 4 bases from V and 0 bases from J, with 5 bases in between. Germline V gene data show CDR1 as MNHEY and CDR2 as SVGAGI. Here the CDR3 reads CASSSTSTDTQYF. The CDR3 bases are TGTGCCAGCAGTTCGACTAGCACAGATACGCAGTATTTT.

The chain uses TRBV7-2 and TRBJ1-2; 7 bases match TRBD1. The CDR3 loop spans 15 amino acids. The germline V gene has CDR1 SGHTA and CDR2 FQGNSA. Unmatched junction bases numbered 11, after V lost 6 bases and J lost 4 bases. The CDR3 here is CASSQAGTAGYGYTF. In nucleotides, the CDR3 is TGTGCCAGCAGTCAGGCCGGGACAGCGGGCTATGGCTACACCTTC.

The chain combines TRBV28 with TRBJ1-4; a weak D match, TRBD1 (5 bases). From germline, CDR1 is MDHEN and CDR2 SYDVKM. Trimming stripped 3 bases from V and 3 bases from J, with 23 bases between. The CDR3 length is 19 residues. The CDR3 DNA is TGTGCCAGCAGTTTGAGGCAGGGATATATTAGGGTTCCTAATGAAAAACTGTTTTTT. Amino acid sequence: CASSLRQGYIRVPNEKLFF.

The DNA of the CDR3 is TGTGCCAGCAGTTTAAACGGACAGGGCTTCTATGGCTACACCTTC. Protein product: CASSLNGQGFYGYTF. The rearrangement uses TRBV27 and TRBJ1-2; TRBD1 matches 8 bases. V gave up 2 bases and J gave up 4 bases; unmatched junction bases: 6. In germline, CDR1 is MNHEY, CDR2 SMNVEV (reference sequence). The CDR3 loop spans 15 amino acids.

This clone was detected only once. The rearrangement joins TRBV19 to TRBJ1-5; 10 positions agree with TRBD1. The V and J ends lost 7 bases and 5 bases, in that order; junction bases with no gene match: 2. CDR1 is LNHDA, CDR2 SQIVND, per germline (reference sequence). CDR3 size: 13 residues. The CDR3 DNA reads TGTGCCAGTACCGGGACAGGGGATCAGCCCCAGCATTTT. The encoded protein is CASTGTGDQPQHF.

The V and J genes are TRBV7-9 and TRBJ1-2; D is perhaps TRBD1 (5 bases). V was cut by 4 bases and J by 2 bases, with 14 bases left in between. The germline V gene has CDR1 SEHNR and CDR2 FQNEAQ (reference sequence). This CDR3 has 15 amino acids. The CDR3 loop is CASSSRTTANYGYTF. The DNA of the CDR3 is TGTGCCAGCAGCTCCCGCACGACAGCGAACTATGGCTACACCTTC.

This rearrangement joins TRBV19 to TRBJ2-7; D might be TRBD2 (5 bases). Germline loops: CDR1 LNHDA, CDR2 SQIVND (reference sequence). V was trimmed by 0 bases and J by 4 bases, leaving 13 bases between them. The CDR3 is 15 residues long. The CDR3 DNA is TGTGCCAGTAGTATAGATGTCGGGATCAGTTACGAGCAGTACTTC. Translation gives CASSIDVGISYEQYF.

In its sample, this clone was seen a few times. The V gene is TRBV6-2 or TRBV6-3, the J gene TRBJ1-2; D remains ambiguous. This CDR3 contains 14 residues. Germline CDR1 is MNHEY and CDR2 is SVGEGT. Between the trimmed V and J ends, which lost 2 bases and 8 bases, there was a span of 15 bases. This CDR3 reads CASSYGVPTIGYTF. CDR3 bases: TGTGCCAGCAGTTACGGAGTACCAACTATCGGCTACACCTTC.

The chain combines TRBV13 with TRBJ2-1, with D possibly matching TRBD1 (5 bases). Germline CDR1 and CDR2: PRHDT and FYEKMQ (reference sequence). Trimming stripped 5 bases from V and 0 bases from J, with 14 bases between. CDR3 length: 16 amino acids. As DNA, the CDR3 is TGTGCCAGCAGCCCCCCAGACAGTATCTCCTACAATGAGCAGTTCTTC. This gives the protein CASSPPDSISYNEQFF.